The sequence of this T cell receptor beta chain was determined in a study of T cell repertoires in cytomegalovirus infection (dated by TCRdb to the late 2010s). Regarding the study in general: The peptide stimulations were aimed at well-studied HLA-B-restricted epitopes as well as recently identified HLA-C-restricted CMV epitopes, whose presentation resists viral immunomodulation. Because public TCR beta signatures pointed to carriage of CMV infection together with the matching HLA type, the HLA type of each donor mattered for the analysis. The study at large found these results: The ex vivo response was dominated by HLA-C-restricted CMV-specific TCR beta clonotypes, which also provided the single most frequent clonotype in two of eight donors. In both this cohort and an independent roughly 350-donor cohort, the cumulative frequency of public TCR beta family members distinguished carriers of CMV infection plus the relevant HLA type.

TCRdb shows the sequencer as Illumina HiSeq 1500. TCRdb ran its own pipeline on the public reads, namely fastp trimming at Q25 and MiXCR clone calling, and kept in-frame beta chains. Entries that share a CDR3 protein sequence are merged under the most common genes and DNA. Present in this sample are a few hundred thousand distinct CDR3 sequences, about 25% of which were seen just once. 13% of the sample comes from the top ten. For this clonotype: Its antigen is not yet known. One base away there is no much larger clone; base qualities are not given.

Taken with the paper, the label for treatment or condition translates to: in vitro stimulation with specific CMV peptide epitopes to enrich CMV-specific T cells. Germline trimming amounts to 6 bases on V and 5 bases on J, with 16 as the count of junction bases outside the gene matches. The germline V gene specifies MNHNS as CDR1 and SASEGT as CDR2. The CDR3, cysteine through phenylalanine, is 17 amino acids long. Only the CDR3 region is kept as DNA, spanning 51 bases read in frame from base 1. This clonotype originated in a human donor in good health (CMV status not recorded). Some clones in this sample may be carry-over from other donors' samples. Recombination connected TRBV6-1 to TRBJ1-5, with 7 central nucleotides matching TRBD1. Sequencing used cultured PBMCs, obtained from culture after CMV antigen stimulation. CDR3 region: CASRGRGYRGADQPQHF. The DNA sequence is TGTGCCAGCAGAGGTCGGGGATACAGGGGCGCTGATCAGCCCCAGCATTTT.